Listed below are T cell receptor beta chains from one sample, sequenced in a study of T cells after yellow fever vaccination. Each CDR3 protein gets one entry after TCRdb re-called the 5' RACE reads with MiXCR. This sample yields around 310,000 distinct CDR3 sequences, of which 7.5% to 9% are seen a single time; roughly 18% belongs to the top ten. This sample comprised PBMCs, obtained on the day of the first yellow fever vaccination. These receptors originate from a man aged 18 to 29 who received the YFV17D yellow fever vaccine. CDR3s leave out the opening cysteine and the closing phenylalanine or tryptophan. A D gene is named only where the DNA matches it firmly. Clone size is shown for a subset of rows, as once, few, many or a class of expanded clone.

v_call	d_call	clone_size	cdr3_aa
TRBV5-5	TRBD1	-	ASSLIHRGRITGELF
TRBV20-1	-	-	SASTNIFEQF
TRBV4-2	TRBD2	many	ASSPTSGGGTDTQY
TRBV7-9	TRBD2	-	ASSPGGVAGTYNEQF
TRBV7-9	-	-	ASIGAPEIPNEQF
TRBV30	TRBD1	few	AWSPPGQGETQY
TRBV5-1	TRBD2	-	ASRAGGLTTDTQY
TRBV5-1	-	many	ASSLDGTWEKLF
TRBV6-2/TRBV6-3	-	few	ASSYSHRSNYGYT
TRBV5-1	-	-	ASSLGSPTGELF
TRBV3-1	-	many	ASSQDNEQF